The 27 T cell receptor beta chains below were found in one sample sequenced in a study of shared clonotypes between healthy human individuals. Terminally differentiated effector memory CD45RA+ cells were excluded by CCR7 positive selection of CD45RO-negative cells. Produced via immunoSEQ multiplex PCR; TCRdb's table is partial and in-frame only. The sample holds 1.5 million to 2.5 million clones, about 94% seen once. The sample was naive CD8+ T cells sorted from blood. The receptors stem from a man younger than 35 in good health.

The chain is built from TRBV13 and TRBJ2-4, with 13 bases aligning to TRBD2. Germline CDR1 PRHDT, CDR2 FYEKMQ (reference sequence). V lost 5 bases, J lost 3 bases, and 1 base stayed unmatched. The CDR3 has 15 residues. This chain's CDR3 is CASSGLAGDKNIQYF. Here the CDR3 DNA reads TGTGCCAGCAGCGGACTAGCGGGAGACAAAAACATTCAGTACTTC.

As regards this clone: This sample also contains other DNA sequences that code for the same CDR3. The chain couples TRBV9 to TRBJ1-1; D is unclear. V was shortened by 4 bases and J by 1 base, with 8 bases between the two germline ends. The CDR3 has 13 amino acids. CDR1 and CDR2 from the germline V gene are SGDLS and YYNGEE. CDR3 region: CASSPTGNTEAFF. In nucleotides, the CDR3 is TGTGCCAGCAGCCCGACGGGGAACACTGAAGCTTTCTTT.

The gene calls are TRBV4-3 and TRBJ2-7; D is tentatively TRBD1 or TRBD2 (7 bases each). With 1 base removed from V and 10 bases from J, the gap between germline ends came to 23 bases. Germline assignment: CDR1 LGHNA and CDR2 YSLEER. CDR3 length: 16 residues. The CDR3 region is CASSQGSSQGGLGQYF. CDR3 nucleotides: TGCGCCAGCAGCCAAGGGTCGAGTCAGGGGGGGCTCGGTCAGTACTTC.

The gene calls are TRBV20-1 and TRBJ2-4; 7 nucleotides line up with TRBD1. The germline V gene encodes CDR1 DFQATT and CDR2 SNEGSKA (reference sequence). The CDR3 contains 11 residues. The CDR3 nucleotides are TGCAGCATGACAGGGCCTAACATTCAGTACTTC. Translated, it gives CSMTGPNIQYF.

The J gene is TRBJ2-3, the V gene TRBV30; perhaps TRBD2 as D (6 bases). CDR3 size: 16 residues. CDR1 and CDR2 from the germline V gene are GTSNPN and SVGIG (reference sequence). V dropped 0 bases and J dropped 0 bases, with 13 bases sitting between them. The CDR3 loop is CAWSVGIAASTDTQYF. CDR3 sequence (DNA): TGTGCCTGGAGTGTTGGGATAGCGGCTAGCACAGATACGCAGTATTTT.

For this clone: This clone may be a read error of a much larger clone one base away. The same CDR3 arises from other DNA sequences in this sample as well. J is TRBJ1-1 and V is TRBV29-1, with a weak D call TRBD1 (5 bases). Looked up from germline, CDR1 is SQVTM and CDR2 is ANQGSEA. This CDR3 spans 11 amino acids. The germline V and J ends were trimmed by 3 bases and 3 bases, with 5 bases remaining between them. CDR3 loop: CSVEGDTEAFF. The CDR3 bases are TGCAGCGTTGAGGGGGACACTGAAGCTTTCTTT.

Comments on this clone: Other DNA sequences in this sample translate to the same CDR3. V gene TRBV9 combines with J gene TRBJ1-4; D call uncertain. V was trimmed by 0 bases and J by 8 bases, leaving 14 bases between them. Germline V gene sequence: CDR1 SGDLS, CDR2 YYNGEE. The CDR3 is made up of 15 amino acids. The CDR3 DNA is TGTGCCAGCAGCGTAGAAGGACGCCCCAACGAAAAACTGTTTTTT. Amino acids: CASSVEGRPNEKLFF.

This chain joins TRBV7-9 and TRBJ2-7; TRBD2 agrees at 13 bases. This CDR3 spans 16 amino acids. V lost 5 bases, J lost 3 bases, and 7 bases stayed unmatched. Germline V gene data show CDR1 as SEHNR and CDR2 as FQNEAQ (reference sequence). CDR3 in amino acids: CASSLPGLAGIYEQYF. In DNA form, the CDR3 reads TGTGCCAGCAGCCTTCCGGGACTAGCGGGGATCTACGAGCAGTACTTC.

This clone was detected once. Other DNA sequences from this sample encode an identical CDR3 as well. CDR3 residues: CAWSPGLGNQPQHF. The CDR3 DNA follows: TGTGCCTGGAGTCCCGGGCTTGGCAATCAGCCCCAGCATTTT. The chain employs TRBV30 and TRBJ1-5; D gene ambiguous. V lost 2 bases, J lost 2 bases, and 10 bases lay in between. This CDR3 has 14 amino acids. Looked up from germline, CDR1 is GTSNPN and CDR2 is SVGIG (reference sequence).

V gene TRBV27 combines with J gene TRBJ2-7; 9 bases agree with TRBD1. The germline gives CDR1 MNHEY, CDR2 SMNVEV (reference sequence). V was pared by 2 bases and J by 7 bases, with 9 bases of the junction left unmatched. There are 15 residues in the CDR3. The CDR3 reads CASSLVGTGKWEQYF. In DNA, the CDR3 is TGTGCCAGCAGTTTAGTCGGGACAGGGAAATGGGAGCAGTACTTC.

CDR3 loop: CASSYSGDSASREQYF. The CDR3 DNA reads TGTGCCAGCAGTTACTCAGGAGACTCTGCCTCCCGCGAGCAGTACTTC. This chain joins TRBV6-5 and TRBJ2-7, with unresolved D. Germline CDR1 and CDR2: MNHEY and SVGAGI. Trimming left V 0 bases short and J 6 bases short, with 18 bases between. The CDR3 sequence is 16 residues long.

The rearrangement links TRBV6-1 to TRBJ2-1; D call uncertain. V lost 2 bases to trimming and J lost 7 bases, with 15 bases between them. The CDR3 consists of 15 residues. Germline CDR1 and CDR2: MNHNS and SASEGT. CDR3 region: CASSELDWVVNEQFF. For the CDR3, the DNA is TGTGCCAGCAGTGAACTAGATTGGGTGGTGAATGAGCAGTTCTTC.

The chain uses TRBV6-5 and TRBJ1-1; maybe TRBD1 (5 bases). Germline V gives CDR1 MNHEY, CDR2 SVGAGI. The CDR3 has 15 amino acids. V was trimmed by 0 bases and J by 5 bases, leaving 13 bases between them. CDR3 sequence: CASSYSGVGSTEAFF. CDR3 bases: TGTGCCAGCAGTTACTCGGGGGTGGGAAGTACTGAAGCTTTCTTT.

The chain is built from TRBV4-1 and TRBJ2-7, with D possibly being TRBD2 (5 bases). CDR1 and CDR2 from the germline V gene are MGHRA and YSYEKL. This CDR3 comprises 16 residues. The V and J ends lost 6 bases and 3 bases respectively, with 21 bases between them. CDR3 residues: CASSPSAAGKFYEQYF. The CDR3 DNA reads as TGCGCCAGCAGTCCAAGTGCGGCGGGCAAGTTCTACGAGCAGTACTTC.

The chain couples TRBV28 to TRBJ2-7; the D is unclear. The V end was cut by 5 bases, the J end by 5 bases, with 7 bases between. Looked up from germline, CDR1 is MDHEN and CDR2 is SYDVKM. CDR3 length: 11 amino acids. The CDR3 DNA sequence: TGTGCCAGCAGTGGAGAACACGAGCAGTACTTC. This translates into CASSGEHEQYF.

V is TRBV11-2 and J is TRBJ1-3; D is unresolved. Germline loops: CDR1 SGHAT, CDR2 FQNNGV. The CDR3 covers 16 residues. V gave up 5 bases and J gave up 1 base, with 15 bases separating them. This CDR3 reads CASSQDGGLSGNTIYF. The CDR3 DNA follows: TGTGCCAGCAGCCAGGACGGCGGCCTATCTGGAAACACCATATATTTT.

The chain is built from TRBV27 and TRBJ2-7; 9 positions match TRBD1. This CDR3 has 15 residues. J gave up 4 bases and V 6 bases, and 10 bases lay outside the gene matches. Germline assignment: CDR1 MNHEY and CDR2 SMNVEV (reference sequence). The CDR3 region is CASSDGTGSFYEQYF. In nucleotides, the CDR3 is TGTGCCAGCAGCGACGGGACAGGGAGCTTTTACGAGCAGTACTTC.

This clone appeared once. The rearrangement joins TRBV11-2 to TRBJ1-1; 8 bases match TRBD1. CDR1 is SGHAT and CDR2 is FQNNGV in the germline V gene. The CDR3 length is 13 residues. V dropped 2 bases and J dropped 4; count of bases not matched to a gene: 0. The CDR3 DNA follows: TGTGCCAGCAGCTTACAGGGGGCCACTGAAGCTTTCTTT. It yields the protein CASSLQGATEAFF.

The chain recombines TRBV7-9 with TRBJ2-3, with D tentatively TRBD1 or TRBD2 (5 bases each). The V gene lost 0 bases and the J gene lost 4 bases, with 17 bases spanning the gap. The CDR3 runs 17 residues. Germline V CDR1 and CDR2: SEHNR, FQNEAQ (reference sequence). The CDR3 loop reads CASSLAPGTSFADTQYF. As DNA, the CDR3 is TGTGCCAGCAGCTTAGCCCCCGGGACCTCCTTCGCAGATACGCAGTATTTT.

V gene TRBV7-8 combines with J gene TRBJ2-1; 8 bases are a match to TRBD2. The V gene end was trimmed by 3 bases and the J gene end by 0 bases; junction bases not matched to a gene: 10. This CDR3 comprises 18 residues. Germline V lookup: CDR1 SGHVS, CDR2 FQNEAQ. The CDR3 loop is CASSLAREDYSSYNEQFF. In DNA form, the CDR3 reads TGTGCCAGCAGCTTGGCGCGGGAGGATTACAGCTCCTACAATGAGCAGTTCTTC.

This chain connects TRBV4-3 to TRBJ2-3; D may be TRBD1 (6 bases). This CDR3 contains 18 residues. Germline lookup yields CDR1 LGHNA and CDR2 YSLEER. Trimming left V 0 bases short and J 4 bases short, with 20 bases between. CDR3 amino acids: CASSQEGISGTHADTQYF. CDR3 DNA sequence: TGCGCCAGCAGCCAAGAGGGTATTTCCGGGACACACGCAGATACGCAGTATTTT.

V is TRBV23-1 and J is TRBJ2-5; TRBD2 matches at 7 bases. TRBV23-1 is sorted into the ORF group, with uncertain function. The CDR3 totals 20 residues. V lost 2 bases, J lost 6 bases, and 24 bases stayed unmatched. The CDR3 nucleotides read TGCGCCAGCAGTCAACCCGGGGGGTCCAAGTTCCTCCAAGTTATACAGACCCAGTACTTC. Its translation: CASSQPGGSKFLQVIQTQYF.

The V and J genes are TRBV9 and TRBJ1-5; possibly TRBD1 for D (5 bases). The CDR3 runs to 13 residues. CDR1 SGDLS and CDR2 YYNGEE come from the germline V gene. V was clipped by 6 bases and J by 7 bases, with 14 bases between them. CDR3: CASKVVRVQPQHF. CDR3 nucleotide sequence: TGTGCCAGCAAGGTTGTCAGGGTACAGCCCCAGCATTTT.

Of note for this clone: Other DNA sequences in this specimen translate into the identical CDR3. The chain links TRBV29-1 to TRBJ2-2; D is undetermined. V was pared by 3 bases and J by 0 bases, with 2 bases between. From germline, CDR1 is SQVTM and CDR2 ANQGSEA. The CDR3 extends over 12 amino acids. The CDR3 nucleotides are TGCAGCGTTGAGGCGAACACCGGGGAGCTGTTTTTT. Protein product: CSVEANTGELFF.

The V call is TRBV7-2, the J call TRBJ1-1; D uncertain. This CDR3 is built from 11 residues. Germline CDR1 SGHTA, CDR2 FQGNSA. Trimming removed 8 bases from V and 8 bases from J, with 12 bases in between. The CDR3 coding sequence is TGTGCCAGCGGGTGGTATCCCGAAGCTTTCTTT. This sequence encodes CASGWYPEAFF.

The chain employs TRBV27 and TRBJ2-2; TRBD2 is a possible D gene (5 bases). V was pared by 3 bases and J by 5 bases, with 19 bases between. This CDR3 is 17 amino acids long. CDR1 and CDR2 (germline): MNHEY, SMNVEV (reference sequence). The CDR3 protein is CASSFQVSGSGTGELFF. DNA for the CDR3: TGTGCCAGCAGTTTCCAAGTTAGTGGGAGTGGTACCGGGGAGCTGTTTTTT.

As to this clone: The sample carries other DNA sequences with the same CDR3. V usage is TRBV4-1 and J usage is TRBJ2-7, with 7 bases identical to TRBD2. After removal of 0 bases from V and 3 bases from J, the junction contained 5 bases not matched to a gene. Looked up from germline, CDR1 is MGHRA and CDR2 is YSYEKL. This CDR3 spans 15 amino acids. The CDR3 here is CASSQEASGSYEQYF. The CDR3, as DNA: TGCGCCAGCAGCCAAGAGGCTAGCGGAAGCTACGAGCAGTACTTC.